The present TCR beta chain was sequenced within a study of vaccination effects on CD4 cells after COVID-19. Trimming pared 6 bases from V and 7 bases from J, leaving 19 bases between. This CDR3 spans 14 amino acids. Germline CDR1 reads SGHRS; CDR2 reads YFSETQ. The table came from immunoSEQ multiplex PCR; TCRdb's copy has only in-frame clones and leaves some out. The data hold over 60,000 clones, with approximately 76% observed a single time. To note about this clone: Its antigen is as yet unknown.

Prior to sequencing, the ViraFEST assay stimulated PBMC with viral peptide pools, which expanded the antigen-specific CD4+ T cells. Researchers isolated CD4+ T cells once less than 13 days of culture had elapsed. Vaccinated recipients, who were negative for nucleocapsid antibodies, had no history of SARS-CoV-2 infection. Each well held 2 million to 2.5 million PBMC cultured with 8.5 to 10 ug/ml peptides and 8.5 to 10 IU/ml IL-2. Half the medium was swapped for IL-2 medium on days 3 and 7. The sample in question was CD4+ T cells from PBMCs cultured with HCoV-NL63 spike peptides, obtained before COVID-19 vaccination. The chain combines TRBV5-1 with TRBJ2-5; perhaps D is TRBD1 or TRBD2 (5 bases each). The TCR originated in a human donor who received a COVID-19 vaccine. The CDR3 DNA sequence: TGCGCCAGCACAGACCGGGGCCAAGGAGCGACCCAGTACTTC. Its translation: CASTDRGQGATQYF.